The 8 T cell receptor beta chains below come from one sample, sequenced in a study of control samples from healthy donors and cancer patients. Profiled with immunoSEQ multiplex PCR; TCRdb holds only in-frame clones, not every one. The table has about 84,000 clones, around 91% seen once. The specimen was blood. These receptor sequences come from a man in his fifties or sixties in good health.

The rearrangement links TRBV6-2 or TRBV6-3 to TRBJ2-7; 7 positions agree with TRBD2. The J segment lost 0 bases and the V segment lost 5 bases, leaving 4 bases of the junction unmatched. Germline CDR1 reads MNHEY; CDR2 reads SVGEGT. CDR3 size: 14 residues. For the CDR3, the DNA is TGTGCCAGCAGTGATCCGGGGGGCTCCTACGAGCAGTACTTC. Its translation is CASSDPGGSYEQYF.

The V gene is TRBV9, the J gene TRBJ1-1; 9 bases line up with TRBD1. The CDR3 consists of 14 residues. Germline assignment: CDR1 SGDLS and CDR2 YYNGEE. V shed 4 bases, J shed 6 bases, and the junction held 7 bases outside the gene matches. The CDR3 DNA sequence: TGTGCCAGCAGCCCCCAGGGACAGGGCGCTGAAGCTTTCTTT. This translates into CASSPQGQGAEAFF.

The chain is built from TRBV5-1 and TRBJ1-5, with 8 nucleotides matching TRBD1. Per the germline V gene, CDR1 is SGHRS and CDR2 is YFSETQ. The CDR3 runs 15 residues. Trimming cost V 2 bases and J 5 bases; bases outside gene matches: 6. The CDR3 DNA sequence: TGCGCCAGCAGCTTTGGGACAGGACCCGATCAGCCCCAGCATTTT. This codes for CASSFGTGPDQPQHF. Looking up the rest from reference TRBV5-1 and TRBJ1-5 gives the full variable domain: KAGVTQTPRYLIKTRGQQVTLSCSPISGHRSVSWYQQTPGQGLQFLFEYFSETQRNKGNFPGRFSGRQFSNSRSEMNVSTLELGDSALYLCASSFGTGPDQPQHFGDGTRLSIL.

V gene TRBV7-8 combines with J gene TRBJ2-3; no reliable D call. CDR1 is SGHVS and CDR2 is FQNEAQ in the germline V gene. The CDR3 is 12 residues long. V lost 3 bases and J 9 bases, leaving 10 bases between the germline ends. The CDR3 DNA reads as TGTGCCAGCAGCTTGGGAACTACGACGCAGTATTTT. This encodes CASSLGTTTQYF.

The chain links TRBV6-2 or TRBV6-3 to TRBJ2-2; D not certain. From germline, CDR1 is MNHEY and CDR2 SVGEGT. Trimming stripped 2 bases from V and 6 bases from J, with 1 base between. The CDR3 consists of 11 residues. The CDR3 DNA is TGTGCCAGCAGTTACGCCGGGGAGCTGTTTTTT. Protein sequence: CASSYAGELFF.

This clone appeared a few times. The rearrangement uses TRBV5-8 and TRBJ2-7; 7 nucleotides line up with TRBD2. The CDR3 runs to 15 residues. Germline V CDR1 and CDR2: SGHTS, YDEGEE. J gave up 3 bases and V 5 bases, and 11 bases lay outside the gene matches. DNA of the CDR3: TGTGCCAGCAGTCTGGGGGGGTTGTCCCTCTACGAGCAGTACTTC. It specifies CASSLGGLSLYEQYF.

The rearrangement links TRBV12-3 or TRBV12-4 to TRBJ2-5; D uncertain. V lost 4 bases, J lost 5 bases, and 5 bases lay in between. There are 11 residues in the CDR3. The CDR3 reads CASSYRETQYF. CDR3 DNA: TGTGCCAGCAGTTACCGTGAGACCCAGTACTTC.

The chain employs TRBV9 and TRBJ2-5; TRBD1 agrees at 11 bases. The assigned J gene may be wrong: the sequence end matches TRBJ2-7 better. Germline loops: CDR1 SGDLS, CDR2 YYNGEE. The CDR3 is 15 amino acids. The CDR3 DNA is TGTGCCAGCAGCGTGGGGACAGGGGGCTCCTACGAGCAGTACTTC. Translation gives CASSVGTGGSYEQYF.